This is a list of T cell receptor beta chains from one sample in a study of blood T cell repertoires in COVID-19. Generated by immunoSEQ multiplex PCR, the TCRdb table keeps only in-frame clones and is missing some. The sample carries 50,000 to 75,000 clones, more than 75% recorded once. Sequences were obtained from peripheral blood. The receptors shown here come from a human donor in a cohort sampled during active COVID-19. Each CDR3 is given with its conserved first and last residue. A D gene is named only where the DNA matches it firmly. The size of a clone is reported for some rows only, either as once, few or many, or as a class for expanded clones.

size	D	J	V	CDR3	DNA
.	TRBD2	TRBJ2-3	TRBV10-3	CAIHSGGVTDTQYF	TGTGCCATACATAGCGGGGGGGTCACAGATACGCAGTATTTT
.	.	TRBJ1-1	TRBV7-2	CASSLRPGMATEAFF	TGTGCCAGCAGCTTAAGGCCAGGGATGGCCACTGAAGCTTTCTTT
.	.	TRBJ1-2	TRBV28	CASSLLQGSGGYTF	TGTGCCAGCAGTTTATTACAGGGCAGTGGAGGCTACACCTTC
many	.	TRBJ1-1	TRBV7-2	CASSLVQGLSDTEAFF	TGTGCCAGCAGCTTAGTTCAGGGTTTAAGCGACACTGAAGCTTTCTTT
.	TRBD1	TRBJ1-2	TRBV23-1	CATPPQGADYTF	TGCGCCACCCCCCCACAGGGGGCGGACTACACCTTC
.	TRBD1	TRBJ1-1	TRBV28	CASSSRDRDRAEAFF	TGTGCCAGCAGTTCCCGGGACAGGGATCGAGCGGAAGCTTTCTTT
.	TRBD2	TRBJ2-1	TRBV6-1	CASSEGWRGARGYEQFF	TGTGCCAGCAGTGAAGGGTGGCGGGGGGCCCGGGGTTATGAGCAGTTCTTC
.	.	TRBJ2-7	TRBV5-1	CASSLVGGDEQYF	TGCGCCAGCAGCTTGGTCGGAGGGGATGAGCAGTACTTC
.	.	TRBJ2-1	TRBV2	CASSGGDSYNEQFF	TGTGCCAGCTCTGGCGGGGACTCCTACAATGAGCAGTTCTTC
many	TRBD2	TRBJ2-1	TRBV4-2	CASSQRLAGGYNEQFF	TGTGCCAGCAGCCAGCGACTAGCGGGGGGGTACAATGAGCAGTTCTTC
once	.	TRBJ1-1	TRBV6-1	CASSEAIGGANTEAFF	TGTGCCAGCAGTGAAGCGATTGGGGGGGCGAACACTGAAGCTTTCTTT
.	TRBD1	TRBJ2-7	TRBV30	CAWSVGTGAGYEQYF	TGTGCCTGGAGTGTTGGGACAGGGGCGGGCTACGAGCAGTACTTC
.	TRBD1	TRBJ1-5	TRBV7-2	CASSPRQGASHQPQHF	TGTGCCAGCAGCCCCCGACAGGGGGCAAGTCATCAGCCCCAGCATTTT
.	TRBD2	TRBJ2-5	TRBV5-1	CASSLAPLLADAETQYF	TGCGCCAGCAGCTTGGCCCCCTTACTAGCGGATGCAGAGACCCAGTACTTC
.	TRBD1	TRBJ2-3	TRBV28	CASSLWTGVTDTQYF	TGTGCCAGCAGTTTATGGACAGGGGTCACAGATACGCAGTATTTT
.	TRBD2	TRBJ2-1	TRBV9	CASSVAPTSGGNEQFF	TGTGCCAGCAGCGTAGCCCCCACTAGCGGGGGCAATGAGCAGTTCTTC
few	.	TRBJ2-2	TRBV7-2	CASSDRNTGELFF	TGTGCCAGCAGCGACAGGAACACCGGGGAGCTGTTTTTT
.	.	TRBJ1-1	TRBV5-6	CASSPKPQGNTEAFF	TGTGCCAGCAGCCCGAAGCCACAGGGAAACACTGAAGCTTTCTTT
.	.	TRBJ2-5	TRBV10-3	CAISDPRETQYF	TGTGCCATCAGTGACCCCCGAGAGACCCAGTACTTC
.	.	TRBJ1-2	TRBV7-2	CASSLAEANYGYTF	TGTGCCAGCAGCTTAGCGGAGGCTAACTATGGCTACACCTTC
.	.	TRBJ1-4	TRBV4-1	CASSQEGAQGRGEKLFF	TGCGCCAGCAGCCAAGAGGGGGCACAGGGTCGGGGTGAAAAACTGTTTTTT
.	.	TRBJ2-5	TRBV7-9	CASSLLGSGETQYF	TGTGCCAGCAGCCTGCTAGGGTCGGGGGAGACCCAGTACTTC
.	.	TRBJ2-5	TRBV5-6	CASSLTTVAQETQYF	TGTGCCAGCAGCCTGACTACCGTAGCCCAAGAGACCCAGTACTTC
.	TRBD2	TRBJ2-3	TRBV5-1	CASSLGPSSGGTDTQYF	TGCGCCAGCAGCTTGGGACCCTCTAGCGGGGGAACAGATACGCAGTATTTT
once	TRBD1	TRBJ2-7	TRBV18	CASSLGTGGIYEQYF	TGTGCCAGCTCACTGGGGACAGGGGGTATCTACGAGCAGTACTTC
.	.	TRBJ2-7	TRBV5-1	CASSGNRLGSYEQYF	TGCGCCAGCAGCGGTAACAGACTAGGCTCCTACGAGCAGTACTTC
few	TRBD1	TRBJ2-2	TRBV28	CASSETGGTGELFF	TGTGCCAGCAGTGAGACAGGGGGCACCGGGGAGCTGTTTTTT
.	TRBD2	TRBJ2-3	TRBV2	CASSDWASGGTDTQYF	TGTGCCAGCAGTGACTGGGCTAGCGGGGGGACAGATACGCAGTATTTT
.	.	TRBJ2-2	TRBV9	CASSEGLQGVDTGELFF	TGTGCCAGCAGCGAGGGATTACAGGGTGTTGACACCGGGGAGCTGTTTTTT
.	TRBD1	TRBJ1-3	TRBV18	CASSMGQGAGNTIYF	TGTGCCAGCTCGATGGGACAGGGCGCCGGAAACACCATATATTTT
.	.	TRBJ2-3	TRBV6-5	CASSRTGSSTDTQYF	TGTGCCAGCAGCCGCACAGGGTCTAGCACAGATACGCAGTATTTT
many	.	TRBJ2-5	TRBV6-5	CASSSEPKETQYF	TGTGCCAGCAGTTCAGAACCCAAAGAGACCCAGTACTTC
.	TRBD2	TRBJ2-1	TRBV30	CAWSVHLGLAGTYNEQFF	TGTGCCTGGAGTGTACATCTGGGGCTAGCGGGAACGTACAATGAGCAGTTCTTC
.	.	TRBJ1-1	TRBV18	CASSGERSTEAFF	TGTGCCAGCTCAGGGGAGCGTAGCACTGAAGCTTTCTTT
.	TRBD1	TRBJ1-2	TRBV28	CASRGPGQGFIRVYGYTF	TGTGCCAGCAGAGGGCCGGGACAGGGTTTCATTCGGGTCTATGGCTACACCTTC
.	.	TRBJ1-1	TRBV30	CAWSAETASEAFF	TGTGCCTGGAGTGCCGAGACAGCCTCTGAAGCTTTCTTT
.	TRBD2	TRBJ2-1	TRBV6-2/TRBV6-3	CASSYPSRGRGSYNEQFF	TGTGCCAGCAGTTACCCATCACGGGGGAGGGGATCCTACAATGAGCAGTTCTTC
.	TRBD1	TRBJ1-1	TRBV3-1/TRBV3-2	CASSQGSGTGGEAFF	TGTGCCAGCAGCCAAGGGTCCGGGACAGGGGGCGAAGCTTTCTTT
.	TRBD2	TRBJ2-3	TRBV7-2	CASSRRLAGGSDTQYF	TGTGCCAGCAGCCGCCGACTAGCGGGGGGGTCAGATACGCAGTATTTT
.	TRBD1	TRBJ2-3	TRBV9	CASSAGQGPADTQYF	TGTGCCAGCAGCGCGGGACAGGGTCCCGCAGATACGCAGTATTTT